This T cell receptor beta chain appears in the sequencing data of a study of spatial heterogeneity in lung cancer. Whole-study results and caveats: The study found ubiquitous expanded tumor TCRs in blood more at resection than follow-up.

This clonotype came up a few times. Its antigen is currently unknown. This CDR3 is built from 15 residues. The V and J ends lost 0 bases and 1 base respectively, with 9 bases between them. Germline values: CDR1 MGHDK, CDR2 SYGVNS. As for time point: sample taken at primary tumor resection. Whole RNA was taken from tumor, nontumor lung or frozen PBMC; it was then sequenced unsorted. Around 68 TRACERx patients with early, untreated non-small cell lung cancer donated samples. TCRdb called the 5' RACE reads again in MiXCR, with one record for every CDR3 protein. The table lists 82,000 or so distinct CDR3 sequences, roughly 13% of them singletons, with under 5.5% in the top ten.

Sample: PBMCs, taken at surgery. The chain couples TRBV25-1 to TRBJ1-1; the D gene is possibly TRBD1 (5 bases). The clonotype was recovered from a male donor with early-stage non-small cell lung cancer. CDR3 region: CASSEYGRGNTEAFF. The CDR3 DNA reads TGTGCCAGCAGTGAATATGGGAGGGGGAACACTGAAGCTTTCTTT.